The present T cell receptor (beta chain) was sequenced within a study of shared clonotypes between healthy human individuals. The wider study: Researchers assigned three CD4 naive, three CD4 memory, two CD8 naive and one CD8 memory plate to each donor. General study points: Generation probabilities were higher for clonotypes shared across all four sorted-subset donors than for unshared ones. The study generally estimated greater richness for naive than memory subsets.

To note about this clone: What it recognizes is unknown.

This CDR3 contains 17 residues. The V gene end was trimmed by 0 bases and the J gene end by 4 bases; junction bases not matched to a gene: 8. Germline assignment: CDR1 SGDLS and CDR2 YYNGEE. Genomic DNA (from each subset) was split evenly across several immunoSEQ plates. Clones were sequenced by immunoSEQ multiplex PCR, and TCRdb holds only the in-frame ones, with some missing. Of about 2.4 million clones in the sample, over 85% were seen once. The sequenced sample consisted of naive CD4+ T cells from PBMCs. Subset noted: CD45RA+ positively selected. This chain uses TRBV9 with TRBJ2-2, with 8 bases identical to TRBD2. The TCR sequence derives from a man between 18 and 29 years old in good health. Some clones in this sample may be carry-over from other donors' samples. The CDR3 bases are TGTGCCAGCAGCGTAGCGGGAGGGGAGGTCGGCACCGGGGAGCTGTTTTTT. Translation: CASSVAGGEVGTGELFF.